This record concerns one T cell receptor (beta chain) sequence. The antigen remains unidentified. These data come from a study of cytotoxic CD8 clonotypes in ibrutinib-treated CLL. On the study more broadly: The study included about a dozen relapsed/refractory and fewer than 16 treatment-naive patients; 17 to 18 had IGHV unmutated disease. Response samples were drawn at a median of about eleven months of treatment, range 6 to 36. Whole-study results and caveats: Patients with sustained remission and those progressing were sampled at differing times. The clonality rise at ibrutinib response reflected private clonotype expansion.

This CDR3 is 15 amino acids long. V was pared by 2 bases and J by 7 bases, with 7 bases of the junction left unmatched. Germline CDR1 and CDR2: SGDLS and YYNGEE. The assay was immunoSEQ multiplex PCR, and TCRdb's table has in-frame clones only and misses some. This table holds roughly 58,000 clones, 54% found once. The chain is built from TRBV9 and TRBJ2-2, with 8 bases fitting TRBD2. The sequences come from PBMCs, collected at disease progression, from a patient treated with ibrutinib. The TCR sequence derives from a human donor with chronic lymphocytic leukemia. In DNA form, the CDR3 reads TGTGCCAGCAGCGTCGGAGCGGGAGCCATCGGGGAGCTGTTTTTT. Translation: CASSVGAGAIGELFF. The whole variable domain, filled in from reference TRBV9 and TRBJ2-2, reads DSGVTQTPKHLITATGQRVTLRCSPRSGDLSVYWYQQSLDQGLQFLIQYYNGEERAKGNILERFSAQQFPDLHSELNLSSLELGDSALYFCASSVGAGAIGELFFGEGSRLTVL.